This T cell receptor beta chain was sequenced for a study of siplizumab effects on memory and regulatory T cells. General study points: Apparently more diverse than memory cells, naive T cells also seemed major alloresponse contributors. Controls showed an average of around 26% Treg-derived mappable alloreactive CD4+ clones, while siplizumab showed approximately 69%.

CDR3 size: 13 residues. Trimming removed 0 bases at V and 2 bases at J, with 5 bases between. Germline V CDR1 and CDR2: SGHNT, YYREEE (reference sequence). Measured with immunoSEQ multiplex PCR; TCRdb has only the in-frame clones, and not every one. The profile shows 100,000 or so clones, more than 85% of them singletons. A remark on this clone: Its antigen is unidentified. The same CDR3 is also encoded by other DNA sequences in this sample.

The sequence came from a human donor in good health. Some clones in this sample may be carry-over from other donors' samples. The chain links TRBV5-4 to TRBJ2-5, with D unclear. The sample taken for sequencing was CD4+ T cells sorted from blood. DNA of the CDR3: TGTGCCAGCAGCTTGGACAGACAAGAGACCCAGTACTTC. Its translation is CASSLDRQETQYF.